This TCR beta chain was obtained from a study of CD8 T cells in Susac syndrome. TCR beta sequences were obtained from blood CD8+ and CD4+ T cells. RNA in amounts of roughly 0.5 to 1 ug was reverse transcribed with random hexamers. Amplification of TCR beta CDR3 used immunoSEQ multiplex PCR across 54 Vbeta and 13 Jbeta. TCRdb itself ran the immunoSEQ multiplex PCR reads through MiXCR, one entry per CDR3 protein. This sample has 95,000 to 150,000 distinct CDR3 sequences, with over 95% found just once. Trimming took off 3 bases at V and 1 base at J, with 9 bases between the two ends. Per germline, CDR1 DFQATT and CDR2 SNEGSKA (reference sequence). The CDR3 spans 13 residues.

This clonotype was sampled from a human donor with Susac syndrome. The sequencing input was CD4+ T cells from PBMCs. The chain employs TRBV20-1 and TRBJ1-1; possibly TRBD1 for D (5 bases). The CDR3 loop is CSASRGSNTEAFF. In DNA form, the CDR3 reads TGCAGTGCTAGCCGGGGCTCGAACACTGAAGCTTTCTTT.